Below are 16 T cell receptor beta chains sequenced from a single sample in a study of T cell clonality in common variable immunodeficiency. Study-level results: Fewer deletions and N-nucleotide insertions were reportedly seen in common variable immunodeficiency TCR beta sequences.

The table came from immunoSEQ multiplex PCR; TCRdb's copy has only in-frame clones and leaves some out. This repertoire holds tens of thousands of clones, and none appear only once. Antigen specificity for these receptors is unknown. Material for sequencing was peripheral blood mononuclear cells. The receptor source for this set is a human donor with common variable immunodeficiency.

This clone was detected many times. Sequencing ends 3 residues short of the CDR3 end; the germline J gene provides the rest. V and J are TRBV7-2 and TRBJ1-1; the D gene is possibly TRBD1 (5 bases). The CDR3 has 15 residues. The V end was cut by 2 bases, the J end by 4 bases, with 14 bases between. CDR1 is SGHTA and CDR2 is FQGNSA in the germline V gene. The CDR3 is CASSLLTGGVTEAFF. CDR3 DNA (partial): TGTGCCAGCAGCTTATTAACAGGCGGGGTCACTGAA.

This clone turned up a few times. The read terminates 3 residues ahead of where the CDR3 ends, so the germline J gene completes it. This chain links TRBV2 with TRBJ1-2; 8 bases fit TRBD1. J was trimmed by 5 bases and V by 1 base; bases with no gene match: 3. The CDR3 is 14 amino acids. Germline V gene data show CDR1 as SNHLY and CDR2 as FYNNEI. CDR3 in amino acids: CASSEGQGWYGYTF. The CDR3 bases that were read are TGTGCCAGCAGTGAAGGACAGGGGTGGTATGGC.

This clone was recorded a few times. The CDR3 is cut off 3 residues early in the read; its end comes from the germline J gene. The gene calls are TRBV6-2 or TRBV6-3 and TRBJ1-6; TRBD1 might be the D (5 bases). Germline V gene lookup returns CDR1 MNHEY and CDR2 SVGEGT. The CDR3 spans 15 residues. V was cut by 8 bases and J by 3 bases, with 14 bases left in between. This CDR3 is CASGQKGLYNSPLHF. CDR3 bases read: TGTGCCAGCGGACAAAAGGGTCTCTATAATTCACCC.

In its sample, this clone was seen a few times. The read is 3 residues too short to cover the CDR3 end, so that end is filled in from the germline J gene. The chain links TRBV18 to TRBJ2-5; 8 bases match TRBD2. Germline assignment: CDR1 KGHSH and CDR2 LQKENI. After removal of 5 bases from V and 1 base from J, the junction contained 3 bases not matched to a gene. The CDR3 totals 14 residues. The CDR3 loop reads CASSSAGVQETQYF. The sequenced part of the CDR3 DNA is TGTGCCAGCTCATCAGCGGGGGTCCAAGAGACC. The variable domain in full, completed from reference TRBV18 and TRBJ2-5, reads NAGVMQNPRHLVRRRGQEARLRCSPMKGHSHVYWYRQLPEEGLKFMVYLQKENIIDESGMPKERFSAEFPKEGPSILRIQQVVRGDSAAYFCASSSAGVQETQYFGPGTRLLVL.

This clone has ten or more counts. The read falls 3 residues short of the CDR3 end, and the missing part is taken from the germline J gene. This sequence joins TRBV7-2 and TRBJ2-1; tentatively, D is TRBD1 (5 bases). Trimming took off 0 bases at V and 5 bases at J, with 14 bases between the two ends. The length of the CDR3 is 16 residues. Germline assignment: CDR1 SGHTA and CDR2 FQGNSA. CDR3 DNA, as far as it was read: TGTGCCAGCAGCTTAGCGCTAGGGGTCCGAAACAATGAG. Amino acids: CASSLALGVRNNE. From start to end, the CDR3 is CASSLALGVRNNEQFF.

This clone was seen ten or more times. The DNA ends 3 residues before the CDR3 does, and the rest of the CDR3 is filled in from the germline J gene. The V gene is TRBV5-6, the J gene TRBJ1-4; tentative D call: TRBD1 (5 bases). The CDR3 has 15 residues. Trimming pared 6 bases from V and 6 bases from J, leaving 18 bases between. CDR1 and CDR2 (germline): SGHDT, YYEEEE. The CDR3 bases that were read are TGTGCCAGCAACCTTCGGGAGGGGTCTTATGAAAAA. Residues: CASNLREGSYEK. The entire CDR3 reads CASNLREGSYEKLFF.

This clone was observed at least ten times. Read data end 3 residues before the CDR3 end; the end is taken from the germline J gene. The rearrangement uses TRBV10-3 and TRBJ2-4; the match to TRBD2 covers 7 bases. Germline V lookup: CDR1 ENHRY, CDR2 SYGVKD. V lost 3 bases and J lost 1; bases outside the gene matches: 3. The length of the CDR3 is 15 residues. CDR3 sequence: CAISEGEGAKNIQYF. CDR3 DNA, as far as it was read: TGTGCCATCAGTGAAGGGGAGGGGGCCAAAAACATT.

A note on this clone: The read stops 3 residues short of the end of the CDR3; the missing end is completed from the germline J gene. This chain uses TRBV20-1 with TRBJ1-3; D perhaps matches TRBD1 (5 bases). Per germline, CDR1 DFQATT and CDR2 SNEGSKA (reference sequence). The CDR3 has 13 amino acids. Trimming removed 5 bases at V and 5 bases at J, with 13 bases between. The CDR3 region is CSAPGNVRNTIYF. CDR3 bases read: TGCAGTGCTCCAGGGAATGTTAGAAACACC.

There are many counts of this clone. With the read ending 3 residues before the CDR3 end, the germline J gene is used to fill in that end. This chain connects TRBV5-1 to TRBJ1-4; D may be TRBD1 (5 bases). The CDR3 runs 15 residues. Germline loops: CDR1 SGHRS, CDR2 YFSETQ. Trimming pared 3 bases from V and 8 bases from J, leaving 17 bases between. This CDR3 is CASSSLGGTTEKLFF. The sequenced CDR3 bases are TGCGCCAGCAGCTCGCTTGGTGGGACTACAGAAAAA.

This clone was recorded a few times. The read terminates 3 residues before the CDR3 end, so the remaining end is supplied by the germline J gene. J is TRBJ2-3 and V is TRBV7-2, with 14 bases aligning to TRBD2. CDR1 is SGHTA and CDR2 is FQGNSA in the germline V gene. The CDR3 runs 15 residues. CDR3 DNA (partial): TGTGCCAGCAGCTCCGGACTAGCGGGGGGCTCCGCG. Its translation: CASSSGLAGGSA. From start to end, the CDR3 is CASSSGLAGGSAQYF.

This clone was counted ten times or more. The DNA ends 3 residues before the CDR3 does, and the rest of the CDR3 is filled in from the germline J gene. This sequence joins TRBV5-4 and TRBJ1-4; D call uncertain. The CDR3 is 16 amino acids. Germline values: CDR1 SGHNT, CDR2 YYREEE (reference sequence). V was trimmed by 0 bases and J by 0 bases, leaving 9 bases between them. Partial CDR3 DNA: TGTGCCAGCAGCTTGGGGACTGTTGCAACTAATGAAAAA. Amino acid sequence: CASSLGTVATNEK. The full CDR3 protein is CASSLGTVATNEKLFF.

This clone was found a few times. The observed sequence ends 3 residues before the CDR3 terminus, with the missing tail filled in from the germline J gene. The rearrangement joins TRBV7-9 to TRBJ2-2, with D uncertain. CDR3 length: 13 amino acids. V lost 0 bases and J 9 bases, leaving 8 bases between the germline ends. From germline, CDR1 is SEHNR and CDR2 FQNEAQ (reference sequence). The chain's CDR3 is CASSLASSRELFF. CDR3 bases read: TGTGCCAGCAGCTTAGCTTCTTCTCGGGAG. Together with reference TRBV7-9 and TRBJ2-2, the CDR3 gives the full variable domain: DTGVSQNPRHKITKRGQNVTFRCDPISEHNRLYWYRQTLGQGPEFLTYFQNEAQLEKSRLLSDRFSAERPKGSFSTLEIQRTEQGDSAMYLCASSLASSRELFFGEGSRLTVL.

This clone occurred a few times. The read gets to within 3 residues of the CDR3 end, and the germline J gene fills in the rest. The rearrangement joins TRBV7-6 to TRBJ2-7, with 7 nucleotides matching TRBD1. This CDR3 is built from 14 residues. CDR1 and CDR2 from the germline V gene are SGHVS and FNYEAQ. The V and J ends lost 0 bases and 6 bases, in that order; junction bases with no gene match: 5. The part of the CDR3 DNA that was read is TGTGCCAGCAGCTTAGCACAGGGGAGCTCCGAG. It codes for CASSLAQGSSE. The whole CDR3 reads CASSLAQGSSEQYF.

This clone was picked up many times. The read gets to within 3 residues of the CDR3 end, and the germline J gene fills in the rest. The chain links TRBV19 to TRBJ2-3, with 9 bases identical to TRBD1. The J segment lost 4 bases and the V segment lost 3 bases, leaving 5 bases of the junction unmatched. This CDR3 spans 15 amino acids. From germline, CDR1 is LNHDA and CDR2 SQIVND (reference sequence). This chain's CDR3 is CASSIGDRAADTQYF. The CDR3 bases that were read are TGTGCCAGTAGTATTGGGGACAGGGCGGCAGATACG.

This clone was seen a few times. Coverage ceases 3 residues before the CDR3 finishes, and the germline J gene fills in the end. This chain connects TRBV18 to TRBJ2-1; TRBD1 matches 9 bases. This CDR3 comprises 16 residues. V was pared by 4 bases and J by 4 bases, with 8 bases of the junction left unmatched. Germline V gene lookup returns CDR1 KGHSH and CDR2 LQKENI. The chain's CDR3 is CASSRIGTGSYNEQFF. Partial CDR3 DNA: TGTGCCAGCTCACGGATCGGGACAGGGTCTTACAATGAG.

To note about this clone: The read halts 3 residues ahead of the CDR3 end, with the missing end drawn from the germline J gene. The rearrangement joins TRBV18 to TRBJ1-6, with TRBD1 identical over 9 bases. Germline values: CDR1 KGHSH, CDR2 LQKENI. The CDR3 sequence is 14 residues long. V gave up 3 bases and J gave up 7 bases; unmatched junction bases: 1. The CDR3 bases that were read are TGTGCCAGCTCACCGGGACAGGGAAATTCACCC. Protein product: CASSPGQGNSP. The whole CDR3 protein reads CASSPGQGNSPLHF. The complete variable domain, with remaining parts taken from reference TRBV18 and TRBJ1-6, reads NAGVMQNPRHLVRRRGQEARLRCSPMKGHSHVYWYRQLPEEGLKFMVYLQKENIIDESGMPKERFSAEFPKEGPSILRIQQVVRGDSAAYFCASSPGQGNSPLHFGNGTRLTVT.